This is a list of T cell receptor beta chains from one sample in a study of sequential checkpoint blockade in melanoma. The data were produced by immunoSEQ multiplex PCR, yet TCRdb's version contains in-frame clones alone and is incomplete. The data show about 8,400 clones, about 92% seen once. Sequencing used CD8+ T cells sorted from blood (inferred from file names), obtained from a patient given nivolumab and ipilimumab in sequence. These receptors were taken from a human donor with melanoma. CDR3s include the opening cysteine and the closing phenylalanine or tryptophan. The D gene is left open where the match is weak. Rows give clone size only sometimes, using once, few, many, or a class for an expanded clone.

TRBD1,.,TRBV10-3,TRBJ1-5,CAISEGQGPQPQHF,TGTGCCATCAGTGAAGGACAGGGCCCTCAGCCCCAGCATTTT
TRBD1,.,TRBV7-6,TRBJ1-3,CASSLRQGGNTIYF,TGTGCCAGCAGCTTACGACAGGGTGGAAACACCATATATTTT
.,.,TRBV9,TRBJ1-2,CASSGRDYGYTF,TGTGCCAGCAGTGGCAGGGACTATGGCTACACCTTC
.,.,TRBV5-6,TRBJ1-1,CASSLALNTEAFF,TGTGCCAGCAGCTTGGCCTTGAACACTGAAGCTTTCTTT
TRBD1,.,TRBV4-1,TRBJ1-1,CASSVPGGFGTEAFF,TGCGCCAGCAGCGTACCAGGGGGTTTCGGCACTGAAGCTTTCTTT
.,.,TRBV4-2,TRBJ2-1,CASSPLGNEQFF,TGTGCCAGCAGCCCACTCGGCAATGAGCAGTTCTTC
.,.,TRBV7-9,TRBJ1-1,CASSPFRANTEAFF,TGTGCCAGCAGCCCCTTCAGGGCGAACACTGAAGCTTTCTTT
.,few,TRBV28,TRBJ1-2,CASSPLSGGRWYGYTF,TGTGCCAGCAGTCCCCTAAGTGGAGGGAGGTGGTATGGCTACACCTTC
.,.,TRBV11-2,TRBJ2-7,CASSFMGLGSEQYF,TGTGCCAGCAGCTTCATGGGGCTGGGATCCGAGCAGTACTTC
TRBD1,.,TRBV29-1,TRBJ1-1,CSVLTGTVEAFF,TGCAGCGTCCTCACCGGGACAGTTGAAGCTTTCTTT
TRBD1,once,TRBV4-1,TRBJ2-7,CASSQAHRGRGEQYF,TGCGCCAGCAGCCAAGCGCACAGGGGGAGAGGCGAGCAGTACTTC
.,few,TRBV15,TRBJ1-5,CATSGGKVSNQPQHF,TGTGCCACCAGCGGGGGGAAAGTAAGCAATCAGCCCCAGCATTTT
.,.,TRBV9,TRBJ2-7,CASSVAGTNYEQYF,TGTGCCAGCAGCGTAGCCGGGACAAACTACGAGCAGTACTTC
.,.,TRBV5-6,TRBJ1-2,CASSLGWSRGYTF,TGTGCCAGCAGCCTCGGGTGGTCCCGTGGCTACACCTTC
TRBD2,.,TRBV7-3,TRBJ2-3,CASSLIVTSGWDTQYF,TGTGCCAGCAGCTTAATAGTGACTAGCGGTTGGGATACGCAGTATTTT
.,.,TRBV7-9,TRBJ1-2,CASSLGHPNYGYTF,TGTGCCAGCAGCTTAGGGCATCCTAACTATGGCTACACCTTC
.,.,TRBV7-9,TRBJ2-7,CASSLGAGPREQYF,TGTGCCAGCAGCTTAGGAGCTGGGCCTCGGGAGCAGTACTTC
.,.,TRBV4-1,TRBJ2-3,CASSQDPGLETDTQYF,TGCGCCAGCAGCCAAGATCCCGGCTTGGAGACAGATACGCAGTATTTT
.,.,TRBV7-2,TRBJ2-7,CASSFPGREQYF,TGTGCCAGCAGCTTTCCGGGAAGGGAGCAGTACTTC
.,.,TRBV4-1,TRBJ1-1,CASSPGSGWDTEAFF,TGCGCCAGCAGCCCCGGTTCAGGGTGGGACACTGAAGCTTTCTTT
TRBD1,.,TRBV28,TRBJ2-7,CASSLGQGTSYEQYF,TGTGCCAGCAGTTTAGGACAGGGGACCTCCTACGAGCAGTACTTC
TRBD2,.,TRBV9,TRBJ2-7,CASSLASGYEQYF,TGTGCCAGCAGCCTAGCTAGCGGCTACGAGCAGTACTTC
TRBD1,once,TRBV27,TRBJ1-1,CASSPGTGERNTEAFF,TGTGCCAGCAGCCCCGGGACAGGGGAGAGAAACACTGAAGCTTTCTTT
.,.,TRBV27,TRBJ1-5,CASSFSGIGQPQHF,TGTGCCAGCAGTTTCTCAGGGATCGGTCAGCCCCAGCATTTT
TRBD1,.,TRBV27,TRBJ1-2,CASSPRTGGWNYGYTF,TGTGCCAGCAGTCCGAGGACAGGGGGCTGGAACTATGGCTACACCTTC
TRBD2,.,TRBV2,TRBJ2-6,CARSPRGAGANVLTF,TGTGCCAGGTCACCCCGGGGGGCTGGGGCCAACGTCCTGACTTTC
TRBD1,.,TRBV15,TRBJ1-4,CATRSDRGLHEKLFF,TGTGCCACCAGATCGGACAGGGGGCTTCATGAAAAACTGTTTTTT
.,.,TRBV27,TRBJ1-1,CASSFQRQMNTEAFF,TGTGCCAGCAGTTTTCAACGACAGATGAACACTGAAGCTTTCTTT
.,.,TRBV7-9,TRBJ1-3,CASSLPGAGNTIYF,TGTGCCAGCAGCTTACCGGGGGCTGGAAACACCATATATTTT
.,.,TRBV19,TRBJ1-3,CASKGDWRSGNTIYF,TGTGCCAGTAAGGGAGACTGGAGGTCTGGAAACACCATATATTTT
.,.,TRBV4-1,TRBJ1-1,CASSLGDTEAFF,TGCGCCAGCAGCTTAGGGGACACTGAAGCTTTCTTT